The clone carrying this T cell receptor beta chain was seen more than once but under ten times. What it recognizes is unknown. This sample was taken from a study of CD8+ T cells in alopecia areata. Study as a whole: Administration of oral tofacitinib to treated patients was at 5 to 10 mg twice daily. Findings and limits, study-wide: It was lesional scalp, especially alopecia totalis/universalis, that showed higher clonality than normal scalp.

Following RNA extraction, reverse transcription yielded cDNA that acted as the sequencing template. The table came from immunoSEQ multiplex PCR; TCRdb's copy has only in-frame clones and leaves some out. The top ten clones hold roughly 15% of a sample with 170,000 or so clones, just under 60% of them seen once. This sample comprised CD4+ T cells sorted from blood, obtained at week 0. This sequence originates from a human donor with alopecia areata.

The DNA for the CDR3 is TGTGCCAGCAGTGTCGGGGGGATTAATTCACCCCTCCACTTT. Its protein product is CASSVGGINSPLHF. The chain employs TRBV25-1 and TRBJ1-6; D is perhaps TRBD1 (5 bases). Germline lookup yields CDR1 MGHDK and CDR2 SYGVNS. V lost 4 bases to trimming and J lost 6 bases, with 10 bases between them. The CDR3 contains 14 residues.